One T cell receptor beta chain is described in this entry. The sample belongs to a study of blood T cell repertoires in COVID-19. For the study at large: Sites across the United States, Italy and Spain contributed samples from acute and convalescent COVID-19.

As processed by the authors: Amplification with reference gene primers provided the estimates of nucleated cell counts. This table comes from immunoSEQ multiplex PCR, and its TCRdb copy is limited to in-frame clones, with some not included. That table furnishes V, J and clone size, whereas the DNA furnished D and trimming. This table holds about 150,000 clones, more than 70% found once. Germline V gene lookup returns CDR1 SEHNR and CDR2 FQNEAQ (reference sequence). Trimming stripped 5 bases from V and 4 bases from J, with 17 bases between. The CDR3 totals 15 residues. The rearrangement joins TRBV7-9 to TRBJ1-2; maybe TRBD1 (6 bases). Specimen: peripheral blood. The clonotype was recovered from a woman between 70 and 85 years old who had recovered from COVID-19. CDR3 sequence reads: CASSNPRGILYGYTF. CDR3 DNA sequence: TGTGCCAGCAGCAATCCCAGGGGAATCCTCTATGGCTACACCTTC.